This TCR beta chain was sequenced during a study of shared clonotypes between healthy human individuals. Regarding the study as a whole: The study drew on few donors, limiting represented genetic and exposure-history diversity.

Germline-derived CDR1 and CDR2 are MNHNS and SASEGT. CDR3 length equals 15 residues. V lost 5 bases, J lost 0 bases, and 6 bases stayed unmatched. Only Caucasian adults living in Nashville, Tennessee made up the donor group. The authors divided CD4+ cells into CD45RA+ naive and CD45RA-negative memory subsets. In the case of this clone: Its matching antigen is unknown.

TCRdb keeps only in-frame clones here, not all; method: immunoSEQ multiplex PCR. The sample yields some 1,600,000 clones, 95% to 99% seen once. The chain employs TRBV6-1 and TRBJ2-7, with TRBD1 identical over 8 bases. Sequenced sample: naive CD4+ T cells sorted from blood. Noted subset: CD45RA+ positively selected. The TCR originated in a man in his thirties or forties in good health. CDR3 in DNA: TGTGCCAGCAGTATCCAACAGGGGGACTCCTACGAGCAGTACTTC. It is translated as CASSIQQGDSYEQYF.